One sample yielded the 8 T cell receptor beta chains listed below, sequenced in a study of T cell changes during pregnancy in multiple sclerosis. TCRdb's copy holds only in-frame clones and misses some; the assay was immunoSEQ multiplex PCR. In the table there are about 73,000 clones, around 92% of which are singletons. Specimen: peripheral blood, collected in the third trimester of pregnancy. The receptors shown here come from a female donor in good health, enrolled as a control in a pregnancy study.

The chain uses TRBV7-3 and TRBJ2-7; weak D call: TRBD2 (6 bases). The CDR3 loop spans 15 amino acids. Trimming pared 2 bases from V and 3 bases from J, leaving 14 bases between. Germline V gives CDR1 SGHTA, CDR2 FQGTGA. The CDR3, as DNA: TGTGCCAGCAGCTTAGAAAACGGAGGGAGCTACGAGCAGTACTTC. Protein sequence: CASSLENGGSYEQYF.

CDR3 in DNA: TGTGCCAGCAGTCCCTACCGGGATGGCTACACCTTC. Translation: CASSPYRDGYTF. The chain recombines TRBV28 with TRBJ1-2; D is undetermined. Trimming left V 5 bases short and J 6 bases short, with 10 bases between. Germline CDR1 is MDHEN and CDR2 is SYDVKM. The length of the CDR3 is 12 residues.

The chain uses TRBV28 and TRBJ1-1, with D uncertain. CDR1 and CDR2 from the germline V gene are MDHEN and SYDVKM. The CDR3 spans 13 residues. Trimming left V 2 bases short and J 6 bases short, with 10 bases between. For the CDR3, the DNA is TGTGCCAGCAGTTTAAATTTTGGCTCTGAAGCTTTCTTT. This encodes CASSLNFGSEAFF.

This clone was recorded once. The J gene is TRBJ2-5, the V gene TRBV5-1; 9 nucleotides match TRBD2. With V trimmed by 0 bases and J by 4 bases, 7 bases remained unmatched. CDR1 is SGHRS, CDR2 YFSETQ, per germline. CDR3 length equals 16 residues. CDR3 in DNA: TGCGCCAGCAGCTTGGTGTTAGCGGGGGCCGGAGAGACCCAGTACTTC. As protein: CASSLVLAGAGETQYF.

This chain joins TRBV11-3 and TRBJ2-5, with 10 bases lining up with TRBD2. Unmatched junction bases numbered 7, after V lost 4 bases and J lost 5 bases. This CDR3 spans 15 amino acids. Germline lookup yields CDR1 SGHNT and CDR2 YENEEA. CDR3 in DNA: TGTGCCAGCAGCTCTAGCGGGAGTGCTTGGGAGACCCAGTACTTC. It specifies CASSSSGSAWETQYF.

The chain combines TRBV29-1 with TRBJ2-7, with 7 bases fitting TRBD2. V trimming: 5 bases; J trimming: 3 bases; junction bases outside the gene matches: 13. The CDR3 loop spans 15 amino acids. Looked up from germline, CDR1 is SQVTM and CDR2 is ANQGSEA. CDR3 sequence: CSVRIAGGTHYEQYF. Written as DNA, the CDR3 is TGCAGCGTTAGGATAGCGGGCGGAACACACTACGAGCAGTACTTC.

The chain employs TRBV10-3 and TRBJ2-2; no clear D gene. Between the trimmed V and J ends, which lost 4 bases and 1 base, there was a span of 10 bases. Germline values: CDR1 ENHRY, CDR2 SYGVKD. There are 15 residues in the CDR3. CDR3: CAISADGLNTGELFF. The CDR3 DNA sequence: TGTGCCATCAGTGCGGATGGGCTGAACACCGGGGAGCTGTTTTTT.

This rearrangement joins TRBV12-5 to TRBJ1-1; the match to TRBD1 covers 8 bases. This CDR3 has 14 amino acids. Trimming at V came to 6 bases and at J to 5 bases, leaving 8 bases not matched to a gene. Germline CDR1 LGHNT, CDR2 FRNRAP. CDR3 residues: CASGPGQGLTEAFF. The DNA of the CDR3 is TGTGCTAGTGGCCCTGGACAGGGATTAACTGAAGCTTTCTTT. Filled out from reference TRBV12-5 and TRBJ1-1, the complete variable domain reads DARVTQTPRHKVTEMGQEVTMRCQPILGHNTVFWYRQTMMQGLELLAYFRNRAPLDDSGMPKDRFSAEMPDATLATLKIQPSEPRDSAVYFCASGPGQGLTEAFFGQGTRLTVV.